The clone carrying this T cell receptor (beta chain) was detected only a few times. Plating combined 200,000 CFSE-labeled responder cells with 200,000 irradiated, violet-dye-labeled stimulator cells. Sorted cells were CFSE-low CD3+CD4+ or CD3+CD8+ proliferating responders. The CDR3 loop spans 16 amino acids. Trimming removed 3 bases from V and 1 base from J, with 15 bases in between. Looked up from germline, CDR1 is LNHDA and CDR2 is SQIVND (reference sequence). The record originates from a study of graft-versus-host responses after intestinal transplantation. Overall study findings and caveats: Researchers found GvH clones in recipient marrow, and some showed up first in ileum or blood. HvG clone declines early post-transplant were associated with peak circulating GvH levels.

Measured with immunoSEQ multiplex PCR; TCRdb has only the in-frame clones, and not every one. The table records approximately 9,100 clones, about 30% of them present only once. This clonotype was sampled from a human patient who was an organ donor for intestinal transplantation. The genes are TRBV19 and TRBJ1-2; D is possibly TRBD1 (6 bases). Sequencing used alloreactive CD8+ T cells from a mixed lymphocyte reaction culture, obtained before transplantation. The subset was: CFSE-low proliferating T cells sorted from approximately 6-day pre-transplant mixed lymphocyte reaction (GvH or HvG direction). The CDR3 loop reads CASSIRGLRHNYGYTF. DNA of the CDR3: TGTGCCAGTAGTATCAGGGGACTAAGGCATAACTATGGCTACACCTTC.